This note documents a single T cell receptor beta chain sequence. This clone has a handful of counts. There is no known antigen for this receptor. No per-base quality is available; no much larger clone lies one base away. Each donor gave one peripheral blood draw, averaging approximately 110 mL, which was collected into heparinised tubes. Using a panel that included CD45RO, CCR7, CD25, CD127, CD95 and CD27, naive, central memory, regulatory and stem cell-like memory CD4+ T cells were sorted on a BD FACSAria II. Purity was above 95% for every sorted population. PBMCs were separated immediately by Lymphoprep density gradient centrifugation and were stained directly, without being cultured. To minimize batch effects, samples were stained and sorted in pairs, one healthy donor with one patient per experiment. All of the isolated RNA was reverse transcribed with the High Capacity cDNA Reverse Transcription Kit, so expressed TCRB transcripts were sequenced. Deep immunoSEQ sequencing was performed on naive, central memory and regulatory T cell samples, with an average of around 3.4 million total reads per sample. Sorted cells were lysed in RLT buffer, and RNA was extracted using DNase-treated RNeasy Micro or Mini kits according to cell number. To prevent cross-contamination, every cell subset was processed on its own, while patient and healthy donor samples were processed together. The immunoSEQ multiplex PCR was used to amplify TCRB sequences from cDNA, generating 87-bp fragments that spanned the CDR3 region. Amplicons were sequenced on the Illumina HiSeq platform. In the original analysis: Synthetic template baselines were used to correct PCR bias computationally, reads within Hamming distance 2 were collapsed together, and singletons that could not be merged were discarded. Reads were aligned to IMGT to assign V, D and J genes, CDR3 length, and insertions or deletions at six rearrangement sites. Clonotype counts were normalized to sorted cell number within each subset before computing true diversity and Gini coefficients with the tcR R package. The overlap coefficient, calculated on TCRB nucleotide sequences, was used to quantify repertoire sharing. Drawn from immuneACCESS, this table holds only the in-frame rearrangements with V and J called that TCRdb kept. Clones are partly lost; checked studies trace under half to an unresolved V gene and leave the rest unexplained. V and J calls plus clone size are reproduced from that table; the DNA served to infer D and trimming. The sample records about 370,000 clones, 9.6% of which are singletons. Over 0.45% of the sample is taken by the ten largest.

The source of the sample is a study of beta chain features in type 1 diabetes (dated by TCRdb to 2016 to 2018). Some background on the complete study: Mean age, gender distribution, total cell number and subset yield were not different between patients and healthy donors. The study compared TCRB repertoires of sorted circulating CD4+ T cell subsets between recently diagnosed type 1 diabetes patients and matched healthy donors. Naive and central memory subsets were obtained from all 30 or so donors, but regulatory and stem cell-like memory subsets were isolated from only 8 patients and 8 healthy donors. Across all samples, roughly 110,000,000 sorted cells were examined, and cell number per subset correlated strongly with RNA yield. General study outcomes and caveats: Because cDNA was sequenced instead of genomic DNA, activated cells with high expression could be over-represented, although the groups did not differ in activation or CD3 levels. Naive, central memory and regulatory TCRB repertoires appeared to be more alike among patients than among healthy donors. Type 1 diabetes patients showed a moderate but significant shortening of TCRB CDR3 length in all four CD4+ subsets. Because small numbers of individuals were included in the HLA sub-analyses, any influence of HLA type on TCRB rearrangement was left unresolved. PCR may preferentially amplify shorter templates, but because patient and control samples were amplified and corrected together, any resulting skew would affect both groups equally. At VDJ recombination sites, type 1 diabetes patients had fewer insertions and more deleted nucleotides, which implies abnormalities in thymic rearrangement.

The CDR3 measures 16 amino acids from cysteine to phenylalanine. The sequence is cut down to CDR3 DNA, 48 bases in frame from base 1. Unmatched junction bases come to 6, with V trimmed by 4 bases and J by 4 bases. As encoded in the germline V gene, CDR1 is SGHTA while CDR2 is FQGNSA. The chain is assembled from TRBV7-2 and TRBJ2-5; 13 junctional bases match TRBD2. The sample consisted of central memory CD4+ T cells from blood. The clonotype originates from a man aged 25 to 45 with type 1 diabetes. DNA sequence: TGTGCCAGCAGCTCCTCGGGACTAGCGGGAAGAGAGACCCAGTACTTC. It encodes CASSSSGLAGRETQYF.